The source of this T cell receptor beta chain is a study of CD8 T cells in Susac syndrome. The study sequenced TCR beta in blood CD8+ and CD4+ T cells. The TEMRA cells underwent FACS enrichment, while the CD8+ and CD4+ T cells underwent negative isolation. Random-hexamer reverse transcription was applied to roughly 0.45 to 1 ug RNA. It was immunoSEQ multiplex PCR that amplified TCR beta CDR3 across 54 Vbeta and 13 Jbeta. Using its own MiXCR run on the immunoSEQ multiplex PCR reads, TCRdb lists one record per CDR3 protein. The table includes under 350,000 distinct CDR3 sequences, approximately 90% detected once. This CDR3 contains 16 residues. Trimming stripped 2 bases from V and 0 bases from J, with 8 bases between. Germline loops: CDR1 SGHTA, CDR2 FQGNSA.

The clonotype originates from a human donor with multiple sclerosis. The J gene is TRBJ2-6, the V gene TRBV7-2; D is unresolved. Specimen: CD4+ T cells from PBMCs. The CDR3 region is CASSLTPSSGANVLTF. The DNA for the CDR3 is TGTGCCAGCAGCTTAACGCCTAGCTCTGGGGCCAACGTCCTGACTTTC. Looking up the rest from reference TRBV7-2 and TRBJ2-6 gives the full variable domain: GAGVSQSPSNKVTEKGKDVELRCDPISGHTALYWYRQSLGQGLEFLIYFQGNSAPDKSGLPSDRFSAERTGGSVSTLTIQRTQQEDSAVYLCASSLTPSSGANVLTFGAGSRLTVL.